The rows below give T cell receptor beta chains drawn from one sample of a study of CD8+ T cells in alopecia areata. TCRdb's table, derived via immunoSEQ multiplex PCR, lists solely in-frame clones and lacks some. The sample shows approximately 170,000 clones, approximately 60% of them seen only once. The starting material was CD4+ T cells sorted from blood, obtained at week 4, from a patient treated with tofacitinib. These receptors were taken from a human donor with alopecia areata. Both conserved end residues are part of each CDR3. The order of the fields is J gene, V gene, clone size, D gene, CDR3 DNA, CDR3 protein. The D gene is left open where the match is weak. Expanded clones get a size class; other rows say once, few or many, or leave the size out.

J: TRBJ2-7
V: TRBV2
size: -
D: TRBD1
DNA: TGTGCCAGCCAGGACAGGGATTCCTACGAGCAGTACTTC
CDR3: CASQDRDSYEQYF

J: TRBJ1-5
V: TRBV9
size: -
D: -
DNA: TGTGCCAGCAGCGTAGGGGGGAGCAATCAGCCCCAGCATTTT
CDR3: CASSVGGSNQPQHF

J: TRBJ1-5
V: TRBV29-1
size: -
D: -
DNA: TGCAGCGTTGCCGGGACCGGGAATCAGCCCCAGCATTTT
CDR3: CSVAGTGNQPQHF

J: TRBJ1-5
V: TRBV7-8
size: -
D: -
DNA: TGTGCCAGCAGCTTAGTGTCGGGACAGCCCCAGCATTTT
CDR3: CASSLVSGQPQHF

J: TRBJ2-3
V: TRBV7-8
size: -
D: -
DNA: TGTGCCAGCAGCTTTCCCGGAACTAGCACAGATACGCAGTATTTT
CDR3: CASSFPGTSTDTQYF

J: TRBJ2-3
V: TRBV30
size: -
D: TRBD1
DNA: TGTGCCTGGAGTATGGACAGGGGCACAGATACGCAGTATTTT
CDR3: CAWSMDRGTDTQYF

J: TRBJ1-5
V: TRBV27
size: -
D: TRBD1
DNA: TGTGCCAGCAGGATGACAGGGGCCCTTAGCAATCAGCCCCAGCATTTT
CDR3: CASRMTGALSNQPQHF

J: TRBJ2-7
V: TRBV7-2
size: few
D: -
DNA: TGTGCCAGCAGCTTACAAGGGAGCTCCTACGAGCAGTACTTC
CDR3: CASSLQGSSYEQYF

J: TRBJ2-7
V: TRBV28
size: -
D: -
DNA: TGTGCCAGCAGAAAGACAGCCCCCGAGCAGTACTTC
CDR3: CASRKTAPEQYF

J: TRBJ2-7
V: TRBV4-3
size: -
D: -
DNA: TGCGCCAGCAGCCAGGGGGGTATCGGGCGCGAGCAGTACTTC
CDR3: CASSQGGIGREQYF

J: TRBJ2-7
V: TRBV6-6
size: -
D: -
DNA: TGTGCCAGCAGTTACTCCAATCCCTACTTC
CDR3: CASSYSNPYF

J: TRBJ2-1
V: TRBV2
size: -
D: -
DNA: TGTGCCAGCAGTGATCGTTTGGTAGGGCGCGAGCAGTTCTTC
CDR3: CASSDRLVGREQFF

J: TRBJ1-2
V: TRBV28
size: -
D: TRBD1
DNA: TGTGCCAGCAGAAGGGACAGGGATGGCTACACCTTC
CDR3: CASRRDRDGYTF

J: TRBJ2-6
V: TRBV14
size: -
D: -
DNA: TGTGCCAGCAGAGGCCTTGGGGCCAACGTCCTGACTTTC
CDR3: CASRGLGANVLTF

J: TRBJ1-2
V: TRBV5-4
size: -
D: -
DNA: TGTGCCAGCAGCTTGGGCATCGGACGGGGCCTCGTCTATGGCTACACCTTC
CDR3: CASSLGIGRGLVYGYTF

J: TRBJ1-1
V: TRBV9
size: -
D: -
DNA: TGTGCCAGCAGCGTGCAACAGGGAAACACTGAAGCTTTCTTT
CDR3: CASSVQQGNTEAFF

J: TRBJ2-1
V: TRBV27
size: -
D: TRBD2
DNA: TGTGCCAGCAGTCCGAGGGGACTAGGCGACAATGAGCAGTTCTTC
CDR3: CASSPRGLGDNEQFF

J: TRBJ2-3
V: TRBV7-3
size: -
D: -
DNA: TGTGCCAGCAGCTTAATGTCCGGACTCGACACAGATACGCAGTATTTT
CDR3: CASSLMSGLDTDTQYF

J: TRBJ2-7
V: TRBV4-1
size: -
D: -
DNA: TGCGCCAGCAGCCCCACGAGGGTGCTCTACGAGCAGTACTTC
CDR3: CASSPTRVLYEQYF

J: TRBJ2-5
V: TRBV7-9
size: few
D: TRBD2
DNA: TGTGCCAGCAGCTTAGGGGTTGGACTAGCGGGAGAGACCCAGTACTTC
CDR3: CASSLGVGLAGETQYF

J: TRBJ2-1
V: TRBV29-1
size: -
D: -
DNA: TGCAGCGTTCGCTCTAGGGGGTCCTACAATGAGCAGTTCTTC
CDR3: CSVRSRGSYNEQFF

J: TRBJ2-7
V: TRBV7-2
size: -
D: -
DNA: TGTGCCAGCAGCTTAGCAATAAGGCGGGGTTCGGAGGGCGAGCAGTACTTC
CDR3: CASSLAIRRGSEGEQYF

J: TRBJ1-2
V: TRBV29-1
size: -
D: TRBD1
DNA: TGCAGCTGTCAGGGGGCGCATGGCTACACCTTC
CDR3: CSCQGAHGYTF

J: TRBJ2-7
V: TRBV5-1
size: -
D: -
DNA: TGCGCCAGCAATAGGCTGAGGTCCTACGAGCAGTACTTC
CDR3: CASNRLRSYEQYF

J: TRBJ1-2
V: TRBV7-9
size: -
D: -
DNA: TGTGCCAGCAGCCAAGCGGGGGCTTGGGGCTACACCTTC
CDR3: CASSQAGAWGYTF

J: TRBJ2-7
V: TRBV5-4
size: -
D: TRBD2
DNA: TGTGCCAGCAGCCCTAGCGGGCGAACCTACGAGCAGTACTTC
CDR3: CASSPSGRTYEQYF

J: TRBJ2-4
V: TRBV7-2
size: few
D: -
DNA: TGTGCCAGCAGCTTAACAGGAAACATTCAGTACTTC
CDR3: CASSLTGNIQYF

J: TRBJ2-5
V: TRBV2
size: -
D: -
DNA: TGTGCCAGCCGTTCGGGAGTAGAGGAGACCCAGTACTTC
CDR3: CASRSGVEETQYF

J: TRBJ1-5
V: TRBV7-2
size: -
D: -
DNA: TGTGCCAGCAGCCATACGAATCAGCCCCAGCATTTT
CDR3: CASSHTNQPQHF

J: TRBJ2-3
V: TRBV5-1
size: few
D: -
DNA: TGCGCCAGCAGTCGGGCCTTAAGCACAGATACGCAGTATTTT
CDR3: CASSRALSTDTQYF